This TCR beta chain was sequenced in a study of blood T cell repertoires in COVID-19. Overall study: Some COVID-19 samples were acute and others convalescent; all came from the United States, Italy and Spain. PBMCs, B-cell-depleted T cells, or T cells provided the cDNA or gDNA that made up the material.

Authors' analysis steps: Reference gene primer amplification gave estimated nucleated cell counts. Profiling relied on immunoSEQ multiplex PCR, and the TCRdb table lists in-frame clones only, not all of them. V and J calls and clone size are as listed in that table; D and trimming were resolved from the DNA. The sample holds approximately 270,000 clones, around 81% seen once. During active infection, Seattle patients enrolled and were then monitored through disease. Germline CDR1 KGHSH, CDR2 LQKENI. The CDR3 covers 15 residues. The V and J ends lost 5 bases and 5 bases, in that order; junction bases with no gene match: 7.

Material: peripheral blood. This chain uses TRBV18 with TRBJ2-3, with 10 bases lining up with TRBD1. This TCR derives from a person in their 70s with COVID-19, enrolled during active disease. CDR3 residues: CASSAGTGVQDTQYF. The CDR3 nucleotides read TGTGCCAGCTCAGCGGGGACAGGGGTTCAAGATACGCAGTATTTT.